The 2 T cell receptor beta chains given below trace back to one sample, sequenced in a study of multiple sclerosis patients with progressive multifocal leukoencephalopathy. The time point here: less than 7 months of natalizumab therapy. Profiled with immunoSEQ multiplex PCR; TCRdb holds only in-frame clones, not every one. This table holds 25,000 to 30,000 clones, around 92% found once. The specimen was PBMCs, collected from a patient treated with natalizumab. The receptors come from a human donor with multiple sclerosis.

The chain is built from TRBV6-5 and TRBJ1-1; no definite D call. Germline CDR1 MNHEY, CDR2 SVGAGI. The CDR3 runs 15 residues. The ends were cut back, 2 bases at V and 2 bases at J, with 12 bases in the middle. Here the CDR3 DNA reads TGTGCCAGCAGTTACGATTCACGGATTAACACTGAAGCTTTCTTT. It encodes CASSYDSRINTEAFF.

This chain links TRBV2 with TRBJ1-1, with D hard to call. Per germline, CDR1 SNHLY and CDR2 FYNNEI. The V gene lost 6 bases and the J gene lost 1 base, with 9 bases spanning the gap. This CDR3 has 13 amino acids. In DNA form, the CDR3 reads TGTGCCAGCAGCCCGGCGGGGAACACTGAAGCTTTCTTT. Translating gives CASSPAGNTEAFF.